The rows below give T cell receptor beta chains drawn from one sample of a study of technical replicates of blood from a few donors. Sequencing was performed with immunoSEQ multiplex PCR; in TCRdb, only in-frame clones are kept and a portion is missing. The sample includes some 80,000 clones, 90% to 97% of them seen just once. Sequences were obtained from T cells isolated from PBMCs. Receptor source: a human donor in good health. The CDR3 runs from the conserved cysteine through the conserved F or W. The D gene is left open where the match is weak. Some rows have no size entry. The others give once, few or many, or a class for an expanded clone.

>TRBV18|.|.|TRBJ2-2
CASSRGSGNTGELFF
TGTGCCAGCTCACGTGGTAGCGGGAACACCGGGGAGCTGTTTTTT
>TRBV19|.|.|TRBJ1-2
CASTPLTGRGQGYTF
TGTGCCAGTACCCCCCTAACCGGGCGGGGGCAGGGCTACACCTTC
>TRBV4-1|TRBD1|.|TRBJ2-7
CASSRGTVYEQYF
TGCGCCAGCAGCCGTGGGACAGTATACGAGCAGTACTTC
>TRBV9|.|.|TRBJ2-1
CASSVATSTDNEQFF
TGTGCCAGCAGCGTAGCTACTAGCACCGACAATGAGCAGTTCTTC
>TRBV28|.|once|TRBJ2-7
CASSLSYSSSYEQYF
TGTGCCAGCAGTTTATCTTATTCGAGCTCCTACGAGCAGTACTTC
>TRBV7-3|TRBD1|.|TRBJ1-1
CASSPVLTGGSTEAFF
TGTGCCAGCAGTCCAGTCCTAACAGGGGGCAGTACTGAAGCTTTCTTT
>TRBV21-1|.|.|TRBJ1-1
CASSQEGTNTEAFF
TGTGCCAGCAGCCAGGAGGGGACTAACACTGAAGCTTTCTTT
>TRBV7-9|TRBD2|.|TRBJ2-3
CASSPRWGVAGSTDTQYF
TGTGCCAGCAGCCCCCGTTGGGGGGTAGCGGGAAGCACAGATACGCAGTATTTT
>TRBV30|TRBD2|.|TRBJ2-3
CAWSALAGDADTQYF
TGTGCCTGGAGTGCACTAGCGGGAGATGCGGATACGCAGTATTTT
>TRBV4-2|TRBD1|.|TRBJ1-5
CASSQGWGTANQPQHF
TGTGCCAGCAGCCAAGGATGGGGGACAGCAAATCAGCCCCAGCATTTT